The entry below describes one TCR beta chain. The sample is drawn from a study of shared clonotypes between healthy human individuals. Study as a whole: The donors, two women and three men, were aged 18 to 49.

The deep-level immunoSEQ assay was used. Sequencing was performed with immunoSEQ multiplex PCR; in TCRdb, only in-frame clones are kept and a portion is missing. The sample includes about 2.2 million clones, about 94% of them seen just once. The naive CD8 population came from CD45RO-negative cells selected for CCR7, without terminally differentiated effector memory CD45RA+ cells. This CDR3 comprises 13 residues. J gave up 5 bases and V 10 bases, and 8 bases lay outside the gene matches. From germline, CDR1 is MNHEY and CDR2 SMNVEV (reference sequence). This rearrangement joins TRBV27 to TRBJ2-7, with 10 bases lining up with TRBD1. This receptor was obtained from a man aged 18-30 years in good health. Some clones in this sample may be carry-over from other donors' samples. Sequenced input: naive CD8+ T cells from PBMCs. DNA of the CDR3: TGTGCCACCCGACAGGGGGCCGGGGACGAGCAGTACTTC. Amino acids: CATRQGAGDEQYF.